This entry lists 24 T cell receptor beta chains sequenced from one sample in a study of identical twins (dated by TCRdb to the mid-2010s). Libraries were made using 5' RACE. Sequencing was performed on an Illumina HiSeq 2000. The public reads were run again by TCRdb, first through fastp at Q25 and then through MiXCR, and only productive beta chains were kept. All rows with the same CDR3 protein become a single entry with the most common DNA and genes. Counted in this sample were under 350,000 distinct CDR3 sequences; roughly 9% of them appeared once. The ten largest clones add up to about 7.1% of the sample. These same data were also listed under a study on yellow fever vaccine responses in identical twins.

Sequenced material: CD8+ T cells sorted from blood. Receptors originate from a woman between 18 and 29 years old in good health.

The CDR3 loop is CASSMGWGHTEAFF. The CDR3 nucleotides read TGTGCCAGTAGTATGGGGTGGGGGCACACTGAAGCTTTCTTT. The genes are TRBV19 and TRBJ1-1, with a weak D call TRBD1 (6 bases). The CDR3 extends over 14 amino acids. Germline lookup yields CDR1 LNHDA and CDR2 SQIVND (reference sequence). V was pared by 3 bases and J by 3 bases, with 11 bases between.

This clonotype was seen at least ten times. The V call is TRBV13, the J call TRBJ2-5; either TRBD1 or TRBD2 may supply D (5 bases each). CDR1 and CDR2 (germline): PRHDT, FYEKMQ (reference sequence). The CDR3 extends over 17 amino acids. Trimming removed 3 bases at V and 1 base at J, with 18 bases between. The CDR3 reads CASSLGVVSLIQETQYF. CDR3 nucleotides: TGTGCCAGCAGCTTGGGGGTAGTTAGCCTTATCCAAGAGACCCAGTACTTC.

There are many counts of this clonotype. The V gene is TRBV6-2 or TRBV6-3, the J gene TRBJ2-2; 7 bases align to TRBD2. This CDR3 is 14 amino acids long. Germline lookup yields CDR1 MNHEY and CDR2 SVGEGT. The junction had 7 bases not matched to a gene; V was cut back by 6 bases and J by 6 bases. The CDR3 coding sequence is TGTGCCAGCAGCCCGGGAGGAGGGTCCGGGGAGCTGTTTTTT. This codes for CASSPGGGSGELFF.

This clonotype has at least ten counts. The V gene is TRBV7-9, the J gene TRBJ1-1; 9 bases map to TRBD1. The CDR3 loop spans 16 amino acids. Germline V gene lookup returns CDR1 SEHNR and CDR2 FQNEAQ (reference sequence). V lost 1 base and J lost 1; bases outside the gene matches: 4. The CDR3 loop is CASSLGGQGKNTEAFF. The CDR3 DNA reads TGTGCCAGCAGCTTAGGGGGACAGGGAAAGAACACTGAAGCTTTCTTT.

The J gene is TRBJ2-5, the V gene TRBV4-2; the match to TRBD2 covers 10 bases. CDR3 length equals 16 residues. In germline, CDR1 is LGHNA, CDR2 YNFKEQ. With V trimmed by 5 bases and J by 1 base, 7 bases remained unmatched. The CDR3 loop is CASSAASGSPQETQYF. DNA for the CDR3: TGTGCCAGCAGCGCAGCTAGCGGGAGTCCCCAAGAGACCCAGTACTTC.

This clonotype showed up just a few times. V and J are TRBV7-6 and TRBJ2-5; tentative D call: TRBD1 (5 bases). This CDR3 has 14 amino acids. Germline values: CDR1 SGHVS, CDR2 FNYEAQ. The V and J ends lost 6 bases and 4 bases respectively, with 15 bases between them. This chain's CDR3 is CASSEYGRGETQYF. The CDR3 DNA follows: TGTGCCAGCAGTGAATACGGAAGGGGAGAGACCCAGTACTTC.

The table lists this clonotype with a few counts. The V call is TRBV11-2, the J call TRBJ2-7; 9 nucleotides line up with TRBD2. Germline V lookup: CDR1 SGHAT, CDR2 FQNNGV. V trimming: 8 bases; J trimming: 2 bases; junction bases outside the gene matches: 10. CDR3 length equals 15 residues. The chain's CDR3 is CASFSVAGDTYEQYF. The CDR3 bases are TGTGCCAGCTTTTCTGTAGCGGGAGACACCTACGAGCAGTACTTC.

This clonotype was detected a few times. The chain has TRBV7-9 and TRBJ1-1; TRBD1 might be the D (5 bases). Deletions cut 1 base from V and 1 base from J, with 10 bases between. Germline V gene data show CDR1 as SEHNR and CDR2 as FQNEAQ (reference sequence). The CDR3 sequence is 15 residues long. The CDR3 loop reads CASSLVPGENTEAFF. The CDR3 nucleotides read TGTGCCAGCAGCTTAGTTCCGGGGGAGAACACTGAAGCTTTCTTT.

This clonotype has at least ten counts. V usage is TRBV7-2 and J usage is TRBJ2-7; D is uncertain. Germline loops: CDR1 SGHTA, CDR2 FQGNSA. V lost 5 bases to trimming and J lost 4 bases, with 15 bases between them. This CDR3 comprises 14 residues. The CDR3 loop is CASSPLGRLYEQYF. DNA of the CDR3: TGTGCCAGCAGCCCTTTGGGCCGGCTTTACGAGCAGTACTTC.

This rearrangement joins TRBV11-2 to TRBJ2-7; D may be TRBD1 or TRBD2 (6 bases each). The CDR3 extends over 14 amino acids. Trimming shortened V by 3 bases and J by 4 bases, and 13 bases separated the two germline ends. The germline CDR1 and CDR2 sequences are SGHAT and FQNNGV. The CDR3 DNA reads TGTGCCAGCAGCTTTGGGGGGCTCGGGTACGAGCAGTACTTC. Encoded protein: CASSFGGLGYEQYF.

This chain links TRBV12-3 or TRBV12-4 with TRBJ2-7; 11 bases align to TRBD2. Unmatched junction bases numbered 21, after V lost 11 bases and J lost 6 bases. This CDR3 has 17 amino acids. CDR3 amino acids: CAFSFSRLAGGPCEQYF. The CDR3 DNA reads TGTGCCTTCAGTTTTTCGAGGTTAGCGGGAGGGCCTTGCGAGCAGTACTTC.

This clonotype was counted between two and nine times. Written as DNA, the CDR3 is TGTGCCAGCAGCGTATCGGTCCGCAGGGGAGAGACCCAGTACTTC. Translating it yields CASSVSVRRGETQYF. This rearrangement joins TRBV5-6 to TRBJ2-5; D is possibly TRBD1 (6 bases). Trimming shortened V by 4 bases and J by 4 bases, and 17 bases separated the two germline ends. Germline CDR1 reads SGHDT; CDR2 reads YYEEEE. The CDR3 runs to 15 residues.

V gene TRBV29-1 combines with J gene TRBJ1-5, with D possibly being TRBD1 (5 bases). Germline V CDR1 and CDR2: SQVTM, ANQGSEA. The length of the CDR3 is 14 residues. Trimming removed 4 bases at V and 6 bases at J, with 16 bases between. The CDR3 region is CSVVAGEVGQPQHF. The DNA of the CDR3 is TGCAGCGTTGTAGCGGGGGAGGTAGGTCAGCCCCAGCATTTT.

The sample holds a few counts of this clonotype. The chain couples TRBV29-1 to TRBJ2-3, with D tentatively TRBD1 or TRBD2 (5 bases each). In germline, CDR1 is SQVTM, CDR2 ANQGSEA. The V end lost 6 bases, the J end lost 3 bases, and 16 bases lay between the germline ends. CDR3 size: 14 residues. Here the CDR3 DNA reads TGCAGCGTCGTATTATGGGGCGGGACAGATACGCAGTATTTT. It is translated as CSVVLWGGTDTQYF.

This clonotype is medium-sized (0.01 to 0.1%) in the sample. The chain combines TRBV10-3 with TRBJ1-6; TRBD1 is a possible D gene (5 bases). Trimming cost V 10 bases and J 8 bases, with 15 bases left between them. Germline CDR1 ENHRY, CDR2 SYGVKD. This CDR3 is built from 13 residues. In DNA, the CDR3 is TGTGCCACCATCGGGGGGTTCGATTCACCCCTCCACTTT. This sequence encodes CATIGGFDSPLHF.

This clonotype was recorded at least ten times. The rearrangement uses TRBV6-5 and TRBJ1-2; TRBD1 matches at 12 bases. Germline CDR1 MNHEY, CDR2 SVGAGI. The CDR3 has 18 residues. Trimming at V came to 2 bases and at J to 0 bases, leaving 7 bases not matched to a gene. For the CDR3, the DNA is TGTGCCAGCAGTTACCTCGGGACAGGGGGCCTTTCTAACTATGGCTACACCTTC. Amino acids: CASSYLGTGGLSNYGYTF.

This chain joins TRBV28 and TRBJ2-3; D call uncertain. The CDR3 extends over 14 amino acids. The germline V gene has CDR1 MDHEN and CDR2 SYDVKM. V was pared by 3 bases and J by 4 bases, with 11 bases between. The CDR3 loop is CASSFLGRPDTQYF. DNA for the CDR3: TGTGCCAGCAGTTTCCTAGGGCGGCCAGATACGCAGTATTTT.

This clonotype was detected ten times or more. This rearrangement joins TRBV20-1 to TRBJ2-1, with D possibly matching TRBD2 (6 bases). Trimming pared 3 bases from V and 3 bases from J, leaving 15 bases between. The CDR3 extends over 15 amino acids. Germline V gives CDR1 DFQATT, CDR2 SNEGSKA (reference sequence). The CDR3, as DNA: TGCAGTGCTAGGCCGTCCGGGAGAGACTACAATGAGCAGTTCTTC. Protein: CSARPSGRDYNEQFF.

This clonotype was counted many times. The chain joins TRBV20-1 to TRBJ2-7; D might be TRBD1 (5 bases). With 3 bases removed from V and 3 bases from J, the gap between germline ends came to 12 bases. Germline CDR1 and CDR2: DFQATT and SNEGSKA (reference sequence). This CDR3 is 13 amino acids long. Here the CDR3 DNA reads TGCAGTGCTAGGCAGGGAAGTTTCTACGAGCAGTACTTC. Its protein product is CSARQGSFYEQYF.

V and J are TRBV12-3 or TRBV12-4 and TRBJ2-7, with 11 bases that match TRBD1. J was trimmed by 7 bases and V by 8 bases; bases with no gene match: 10. The CDR3 consists of 14 residues. This CDR3 reads CASYTGQGAREQYF. The CDR3 DNA reads TGTGCCAGCTATACCGGACAGGGGGCGAGGGAGCAGTACTTC.

V and J are TRBV29-1 and TRBJ2-1; TRBD2 aligns across 10 bases. The germline gives CDR1 SQVTM, CDR2 ANQGSEA. This CDR3 contains 20 residues. The CDR3 region is CRVFFLGNETSGFSYNEQFF. The DNA for the CDR3 is TGCAGAGTATTTTTCCTTGGGAACGAGACTAGCGGGTTCTCCTACAATGAGCAGTTCTTC.

This clonotype was recorded many times. The chain has TRBV4-3 and TRBJ2-3; 8 bases are shared with TRBD2. V lost 1 base to trimming and J lost 2 bases; unmatched junction nucleotides: 17. CDR1 and CDR2 (germline): LGHNA, YSLEER. The CDR3 spans 20 residues. Written as DNA, the CDR3 is TGCGCCAGCAGCCAAGTTCTCGGCGGGGAGTTAGGACTAGCCACAGATACGCAGTATTTT. It translates to CASSQVLGGELGLATDTQYF.

This clonotype was picked up many times. The V gene is TRBV29-1, the J gene TRBJ2-7; 11 nucleotides agree with TRBD2. The germline CDR1 and CDR2 sequences are SQVTM and ANQGSEA. With V trimmed by 0 bases and J by 6 bases, 7 bases remained unmatched. This CDR3 has 15 amino acids. CDR3 in amino acids: CSVEDHLAGGLEQYF. The DNA for the CDR3 is TGCAGCGTTGAAGATCACCTAGCGGGAGGACTCGAGCAGTACTTC.

This clonotype was seen more than once but under ten times. The V call is TRBV12-3 or TRBV12-4, the J call TRBJ2-7; D is uncertain. V was cut by 5 bases and J by 2 bases, with 10 bases left in between. This CDR3 has 13 amino acids. CDR3 sequence (DNA): TGTGCCAGCAGTCTGACTGACACCTACGAGCAGTACTTC. This encodes CASSLTDTYEQYF.